Listed here is a single TCR beta chain. Sorted-subset replicate PCRs used about 200 ng of genomic DNA. This amount corresponded to tens of thousands of T cell genomes. The repertoire was sequenced with immunoSEQ multiplex PCR; TCRdb's copy has only in-frame clones and lacks some. In the table there are over 400,000 clones, 90% to 97% of which are singletons. This sample is drawn from a study of shared clonotypes between healthy human individuals. V was clipped by 2 bases and J by 2 bases, with 7 bases between them. Germline V gene sequence: CDR1 MDHEN, CDR2 SYDVKM. The CDR3 covers 13 residues. The sample consisted of naive CD4+ T cells sorted from blood. Subset meaning: CD45RA+ positively selected. The chain joins TRBV28 to TRBJ2-7; D remains unclear. This clonotype was obtained from a woman between 25 and 40 years old in good health. CDR3 sequence: CASSLEVPYEQYF. The DNA for the CDR3 is TGTGCCAGCAGTTTAGAAGTTCCCTACGAGCAGTACTTC.